This T cell receptor beta chain came from a study of Ad26.COV2.S vaccination and SARS-CoV-2 variants. Study information: Recipients of Ad26.COV2.S got it intramuscularly, once or twice 56 days apart.

A remark on this clone: The antigen remains unidentified.

Noted treatment: around 19 received Ad26.COV2.S at low or high dose, single or two shots; 5 received placebo; per-sample allocation not given. On day 63 after the first injection, vaccine and placebo recipients gave samples. Study-level points and caveats: Vaccine recipients and placebo recipients showed similar non-spike TCR breadth. Reportedly, after vaccination the spike-specific CD8+ and CD4+ T cell responses displayed substantial breadth. Spike-specific TCR breadth was greater in vaccine than placebo recipients.

Clones were sequenced by immunoSEQ multiplex PCR, and TCRdb holds only the in-frame ones, with some missing. The sample contains roughly 680,000 clones, around 90% of which appear only once. CDR3 length: 17 residues. V lost 2 bases and J lost 2; bases outside the gene matches: 10. The germline CDR1 and CDR2 sequences are SGHTA and FQGNSA. The receptor comes from a person between 18 and 65 years old who received the Ad26.COV2.S COVID-19 vaccine or a placebo. The genes are TRBV7-2 and TRBJ2-3, with 7 bases fitting TRBD2. Sequencing was performed on peripheral blood, taken in a trial of Ad26.COV2.S vaccine versus placebo. The CDR3 region has the DNA TGTGCCAGCAGCTTATTTCGGCTAGCGGAGGCCACAGATACGCAGTATTTT. Protein sequence: CASSLFRLAEATDTQYF.